The present T cell receptor (beta chain) was sequenced within a study of cytomegalovirus exposure and HLA in healthy donors. This clone was seen once. The PCR used 60 Vbeta and 13 Jbeta primers. Assay used: immunoSEQ multiplex PCR; TCRdb lists only in-frame clones, some missing. This sample has under 300,000 clones, with more than 55% found just once. The CDR3 consists of 17 residues. V lost 1 base, J lost 7 bases, and 22 bases lay in between. The germline gives CDR1 SSHAT, CDR2 FNYEAQ (reference sequence). This sequence originates from a female donor in good health and CMV-seronegative. The chain couples TRBV7-7 to TRBJ2-5; D perhaps matches TRBD2 (5 bases). Sequencing was performed on PBMCs. CDR3: CASSLEGIGSGPVTQYF. CDR3 sequence (DNA): TGTGCCAGCAGCTTAGAAGGGATTGGAAGCGGCCCGGTGACCCAGTACTTC. The full variable domain, with the rest looked up from reference TRBV7-7 and TRBJ2-5, is GAGVSQSPRYKVTKRGQDVTLRCDPISSHATLYWYQQALGQGPEFLTYFNYEAQPDKSGLPSDRFSAERPEGSISTLTIQRTEQRDSAMYRCASSLEGIGSGPVTQYFGPGTRLLVL.